Reported below is one TCR beta chain. Its binding antigen is unknown. A read error may account for a junction end that differs from germline. The sample's time point label, decoded: pre-sensitization, week 0. According to the study, the label for this sample's treatment or condition signals: therapeutic diphenylcyclopropenone sensitization with weekly scalp DPC. Blood at each patch-test visit was drawn before the patch test was applied. Patients were considered eligible if aged 18 to 70, diagnosed with alopecia and deemed suitable for DPC therapy, and patients were excluded if pregnant. Total RNA was extracted from unfractionated whole blood that had been collected in Tempus Blood RNA tubes. CDR1 and CDR2, looked up from the germline V gene, are MGHRA and YSYEKL. From cysteine to phenylalanine, the CDR3 is 14 amino acids long. Of the read, only the CDR3 DNA is kept; its 42 bases are in frame from base 1.

The library was prepared using RACE. Sequenced on a NextSeq 500. Library preparation attached unique molecular identifiers to individual cDNA molecules for quantitative, reproducible TCR counting. Each blood RNA sample was used to sequence both TCR alpha and TCR beta chains. In the paper's pipeline: The median number of TCRs per sample was around 100,000, ranging from roughly 23,224 to 690,600. V, J and CDR3 annotation of the TCR reads was performed with the Decombinator software suite. For PS versus PT1 abundance plots, all samples were subsampled to the same number of TCRs (28,000). Expanded TCRs were defined as absent before sensitization and observed at least eight times at the 2-week time point. TCRdb redid the processing of the public reads, applying fastp at Q25 and MiXCR, and retained in-frame beta chains. A single entry per CDR3 protein holds the most common genes and DNA from its merged rows. TCRdb assigned the V and J calls; the authors' analysis was not used. The sample profile shows tens of thousands of distinct CDR3 sequences; roughly 9.1% of them were found once. Together, the top ten hold around 4% of the sample.

These data are taken from a study of human T cells and chemical hapten exposure (dated by TCRdb to about 2021). Study-level background: For sensitization, 2% DPC in acetone was applied to a roughly 2 cm by roughly 2 cm area of upper inner arm skin. Throughout the approximately 23-week study period, patients were also given weekly therapeutic DPC doses on the scalp. Patch testing was done on the upper back using Finn chambers containing 0.01% DPC, and results were scored after 6 days according to International Contact Dermatitis Research Group standards. Alopecia areata with under or over 50% scalp involvement, alopecia totalis and alopecia universalis were represented in the patient cohort, which was mostly female. The libraries were sequenced as a pool, and the TCR yield per sample differed mostly because of small variations in library volumes within the pool. Peripheral blood TCR repertoire changes were tracked in vivo in alopecia patients during primary and secondary sensitization to the hapten diphenylcyclopropenone (DPC). Patient blood was sampled pre-sensitization (week 0) and at 2, 6 and about 24 weeks after DPC sensitization. Nearly 30 alopecia patients provided blood for TCR sequencing at one to four time points (pre-sensitization, 2, 6 and 24 weeks). Here is what the overall study found, with its caveats: Patch test score was positively correlated with the number of PT1 expanded TCRs, with significance at thresholds 8, 16 and 32 but not at 4. DPC sensitization did not change how many TCRs were above 1 in 1000 frequency, and no evidence was found of alterations in global repertoire structure. Expanded TCRs formed significantly more large CDR3 similarity clusters than pre-sensitization or healthy control sets, consistent with antigen-driven responses. After repeated subsampling, changes were observed in the strength of the expansion versus patch-test correlation and in the threshold at which the correlation became significant. Because all patients had alopecia, a presumed autoimmune disease, the immune response of the patients might differ from that of healthy individuals.

The sequence derives from a woman aged 40 to 50 with alopecia areata. Some clones in this sample may be carry-over from other donors' samples. The sequence links TRBV4-1 to TRBJ2-7, with the D gene not clear enough to name. Sequences were derived from whole blood, sampled in connection with sensitization to the hapten diphenylcyclopropenone (DPC). The nucleotide sequence is TGCGTCAGCAGCCCTCCTGATCGCACCTACGAGCAGTACTTC. The translation is CVSSPPDRTYEQYF.